Presented here are 17 T cell receptor beta chains from one specimen sequenced in a study of prognosis after radiotherapy for stage I lung cancer. Two-round multiplex PCR amplified TCR beta CDR3 from genomic DNA. The authors ran first-round PCR with primers specific to each TRBV and TRBJ gene. TCRdb redid the calling of the multiplex PCR reads with MiXCR, one entry per CDR3 protein. The sample has under 55,000 distinct CDR3 sequences; roughly 35% are singletons. The material was PBMCs, obtained before or after stereotactic body radiation therapy (not recorded which). The receptors stem from a donor aged 50 or older with non-small cell lung cancer.

At least ten counts were recorded for this clonotype. The chain carries TRBV28 and TRBJ2-1; 7 bases fit TRBD2. The CDR3 runs 15 residues. Germline CDR1 and CDR2: MDHEN and SYDVKM. J was trimmed by 8 bases and V by 6 bases; bases with no gene match: 13. The DNA for the CDR3 is TGTGCCAGCAGCGGGGCGGGAGATAAGTCCGATGAGCAGTTCTTC. It yields the protein CASSGAGDKSDEQFF.

This chain links TRBV5-6 with TRBJ2-7, with D unresolved. The V and J ends lost 4 bases and 4 bases respectively, with 9 bases between them. Germline V lookup: CDR1 SGHDT, CDR2 YYEEEE. The CDR3 loop spans 12 amino acids. CDR3 sequence reads: CASSANLYEQYF. The CDR3 DNA reads as TGTGCCAGCAGCGCAAACCTGTACGAGCAGTACTTC.

This clonotype has at least ten counts. This chain links TRBV28 with TRBJ1-1; D is perhaps TRBD1 (6 bases). V lost 5 bases and J 5 bases, leaving 18 bases between the germline ends. Per the germline V gene, CDR1 is MDHEN and CDR2 is SYDVKM. The CDR3 covers 15 residues. Here the CDR3 reads CASSPSGGGRTEAFF. The CDR3 nucleotides read TGTGCCAGCAGTCCATCAGGAGGGGGGCGAACTGAAGCTTTCTTT.

This clonotype was seen a few times. This may come from a read error, since a much larger clone is one base off. V and J are TRBV24-1 and TRBJ2-1; perhaps TRBD2 as D (5 bases). Trimming left V 9 bases short and J 6 bases short, with 11 bases between. CDR1 KGHDR and CDR2 SFDVKD come from the germline V gene. The CDR3 runs 12 residues. CDR3 DNA sequence: TGTGCCACCCAGGAGGCGGGCAATGAGCAGTTCTTC. Encoded protein: CATQEAGNEQFF.

This clonotype was seen repeatedly, ten times or more. The CDR3 bases are TGTGCCAGCACGGCCCTTGTATTCCGGGGCATTCAGTACTTC. Protein product: CASTALVFRGIQYF. The V call is TRBV2, the J call TRBJ2-4; D might be TRBD2 (5 bases). CDR3 length equals 14 residues. Per germline, CDR1 SNHLY and CDR2 FYNNEI. Trimming took 7 bases from V and 9 from J, leaving 19 bases between them.

Ten or more counts support this clonotype. The V gene is TRBV27, the J gene TRBJ2-7; the D gene is possibly TRBD2 (5 bases). The V gene lost 5 bases and the J gene lost 7 bases, with 21 bases spanning the gap. Germline V lookup: CDR1 MNHEY, CDR2 SMNVEV (reference sequence). This CDR3 comprises 15 residues. CDR3 bases: TGTGCCAGCAGTGGCGGGCGGGCCAGAGTGGGGGAGCAGTACTTC. Its protein is CASSGGRARVGEQYF.

This clonotype was counted at least ten times. Possible read error: a much larger clone is one base away. The rearrangement joins TRBV30 to TRBJ2-2; no reliable D call. The CDR3 runs 11 residues. V was shortened by 2 bases and J by 10 bases, with 8 bases between the two germline ends. The germline gives CDR1 GTSNPN, CDR2 SVGIG (reference sequence). The DNA for the CDR3 is TGTGCCTGGAGTCCGTCCCTGGAGCTGTTTTTT. Translation: CAWSPSLELFF.

This clonotype was seen many times. A read error may be the cause here, since a much bigger clone is one base away. CDR3 amino acids: CASSRGIAGFDEQFF. CDR3 sequence (DNA): TGTGCCAGCAGCCGAGGCATAGCGGGATTCGATGAGCAGTTCTTC. The chain recombines TRBV3-1 with TRBJ2-1, with 8 bases lining up with TRBD2. Trimming at V came to 4 bases and at J to 8 bases, leaving 10 bases not matched to a gene. The CDR3 runs to 15 residues. CDR1 and CDR2 from the germline V gene are LGHDT and YNNKEL (reference sequence).

The table lists this clonotype with many counts. This rearrangement joins TRBV6-2 or TRBV6-3 to TRBJ1-1; D not certain. V was shortened by 7 bases and J by 6 bases, with 18 bases between the two germline ends. Germline CDR1 MNHEY, CDR2 SVGEGT. This CDR3 region has 14 residues. CDR3 sequence reads: CASTPGGTLPEAFF. As DNA, the CDR3 is TGTGCCAGCACTCCAGGTGGCACTCTTCCTGAAGCTTTCTTT.

This clonotype was seen repeatedly, ten times or more. The rearrangement links TRBV10-3 to TRBJ1-5, with TRBD1 as a possible D gene (5 bases). Germline V lookup: CDR1 ENHRY, CDR2 SYGVKD. The CDR3 length is 16 residues. V lost 2 bases and J 3 bases, leaving 14 bases between the germline ends. The CDR3 sequence is CAISEVPVGPNQPQHF. In DNA, the CDR3 is TGTGCCATCAGTGAGGTCCCAGTGGGGCCCAATCAGCCCCAGCATTTT.

V is TRBV11-3 and J is TRBJ2-7; TRBD1 agrees at 9 bases. The ends lost 3 bases at V and 1 base at J; junction bases unmatched: 4. The CDR3 is 15 amino acids. Germline assignment: CDR1 SGHNT and CDR2 YENEEA. This chain's CDR3 is CASSFQDRGSYEQYF. The DNA of the CDR3 is TGTGCCAGCAGCTTCCAGGACAGGGGTTCCTACGAGCAGTACTTC. Full variable domain (missing parts from reference TRBV11-3 and TRBJ2-7): EAGVVQSPRYKIIEKKQPVAFWCNPISGHNTLYWYLQNLGQGPELLIRYENEEAVDDSQLPKDRFSAERLKGVDSTLKIQPAELGDSAVYLCASSFQDRGSYEQYFGPGTRLTVT.

This clonotype was counted at least ten times. CDR3 amino acids: CASSLWGLGANVLTF. In nucleotides, the CDR3 is TGTGCCAGCAGCCTATGGGGGTTAGGGGCCAACGTCCTGACTTTC. The chain joins TRBV14 to TRBJ2-6; D possibly uses TRBD1 or TRBD2 (5 bases each). CDR3 length: 15 amino acids. The V gene's germline CDR1 is SGHDN and CDR2 FVKESK. V lost 4 bases and J lost 4, with 11 bases in between.

This clonotype has ten or more counts. This rearrangement joins TRBV7-9 to TRBJ1-1; 10 bases fit TRBD1. V lost 3 bases, J lost 4 bases, and 2 bases stayed unmatched. Germline V gene lookup returns CDR1 SEHNR and CDR2 FQNEAQ (reference sequence). This CDR3 comprises 14 residues. CDR3 coding DNA: TGTGCCAGCAGCTTGACAGGGGGCATCACTGAAGCTTTCTTT. It encodes CASSLTGGITEAFF. The whole variable domain, filled in from reference TRBV7-9 and TRBJ1-1, reads DTGVSQNPRHKITKRGQNVTFRCDPISEHNRLYWYRQTLGQGPEFLTYFQNEAQLEKSRLLSDRFSAERPKGSFSTLEIQRTEQGDSAMYLCASSLTGGITEAFFGQGTRLTVV.

Remarks on this clonotype: A single base separates this from a much larger clone, so it may be a read error. This rearrangement joins TRBV2 to TRBJ2-7; 7 nucleotides match TRBD2. Unmatched junction bases numbered 6, after V lost 6 bases and J lost 7 bases. CDR1 is SNHLY and CDR2 is FYNNEI in the germline V gene. The CDR3 is 12 residues long. CDR3 in amino acids: CASRNPGREQYF. In DNA form, the CDR3 reads TGTGCCAGCAGGAACCCCGGGAGGGAGCAGTACTTC.

The rearrangement uses TRBV5-1 and TRBJ2-7, with 7 bases lining up with TRBD2. J was trimmed by 3 bases and V by 6 bases; bases with no gene match: 6. The CDR3 is made up of 13 amino acids. The germline V gene has CDR1 SGHRS and CDR2 YFSETQ. The CDR3 region has the DNA TGCGCCAGCAAAGAGGGAGGGCACTACGAGCAGTACTTC. Amino acids: CASKEGGHYEQYF.

This clonotype was recorded at least ten times. The chain joins TRBV7-3 to TRBJ2-6; D gene uncertain. In germline, CDR1 is SGHTA, CDR2 FQGTGA. This CDR3 is built from 14 residues. V was pared by 2 bases and J by 3 bases, with 5 bases between. The CDR3 DNA follows: TGTGCCAGCAGCTTATTGGGTGGGGCCAACGTCCTGACTTTC. It specifies CASSLLGGANVLTF.

Details on this clonotype: A far larger clone is off by one base, so a read error is likely. The chain couples TRBV6-5 to TRBJ2-1; D not certain. There are 15 residues in the CDR3. CDR1 is MNHEY and CDR2 is SVGAGI in the germline V gene. V lost 6 bases and J 9 bases, leaving 21 bases between the germline ends. In nucleotides, the CDR3 is TGTGCCAGCAGGCCCGGGCAAGCCTCCTTCGGTGAGCAGTTCTTC. Amino acids: CASRPGQASFGEQFF.